This TCR beta chain emerged from a study of identical twins. Study findings and constraints: Interpretation of the results relied on cross-sectional statistical analysis and not on following the same donors. Carriage of fewer insertions was seen in abundant cord blood beta clonotypes, whereas memory repertoires showed none.

Each cDNA held unique molecular identifiers, and template switching gave it a universal primer site. MiXCR, run by TCRdb on the 5' RACE reads, gives a single entry per CDR3 protein. This table holds a few hundred thousand distinct CDR3 sequences, roughly 9.9% found once. On this clonotype itself: Its antigen remains unidentified.

V lost 7 bases, J lost 4 bases, and 13 bases lay in between. The CDR3 totals 14 residues. These data were also reused for a study on yellow fever vaccine responses in identical twins.

The sequencing sample was made of PBMCs. The chain couples TRBV12-3 or TRBV12-4 to TRBJ2-2; perhaps TRBD1 as D (5 bases). This receptor was identified in a woman aged 18-29 years in good health. The CDR3 spells CASKLSGSTGELFF. For the CDR3, the DNA is TGTGCCAGCAAATTATCAGGGTCCACCGGGGAGCTGTTTTTT.